This T cell receptor (beta chain) emerged from a study of long-term antiretroviral therapy in people with HIV. Findings and limits, study-wide: Spans of CDR3 length were tighter for HIV repertoires than for controls.

At the survey level, the v3.0 immunoSEQ assay was run. Assay used: immunoSEQ multiplex PCR; TCRdb lists only in-frame clones, some missing. The repertoire holds about 17,000 clones, with around 84% as singletons. This clone has just a few counts. Its antigen is undetermined. Germline V gives CDR1 SQVTM, CDR2 ANQGSEA. V gave up 6 bases and J gave up 8 bases, with 13 bases separating them. This CDR3 contains 11 residues. The source was unsorted PBMCs, collected 0.1 years after starting antiretroviral therapy. The gene calls are TRBV29-1 and TRBJ1-2; unclear D gene. This receptor was taken from a man between 18 and 29 years old with HIV. DNA of the CDR3: TGCAGCGTACATGGTATAGGGGGCTACACCTTC. It is translated as CSVHGIGGYTF.